The 5 T cell receptor beta chains listed next were all sequenced from one sample in a study of beta chain features in type 1 diabetes. All of the isolated RNA was reverse transcribed, so expressed TCRB transcripts were sequenced. Only in-frame clones appear in the TCRdb table, and some are missing; sequencing was by immunoSEQ multiplex PCR. The sample lists around 330,000 clones; approximately 10% were seen once. Sequencing was done on a sample of naive CD4+ T cells from blood. These receptors were taken from a woman in her 30s in good health.

This clone has just a few counts. The chain couples TRBV6-4 to TRBJ2-1, with 9 bases identical to TRBD2. The CDR3 spans 16 residues. Trimming removed 4 bases from V and 1 base from J; junction bases left unmatched: 5. In germline, CDR1 is MRHNA, CDR2 SNTAGT. DNA of the CDR3: TGTGCCAGCAGTGTTAATCTAGCGGGGTCCTACAATGAGCAGTTCTTC. It translates to CASSVNLAGSYNEQFF.

A few counts support this clone. The chain couples TRBV28 to TRBJ1-5; 7 nucleotides agree with TRBD1. Germline loops: CDR1 MDHEN, CDR2 SYDVKM. This CDR3 contains 16 residues. Losses at the gene ends were 2 bases for V and 0 bases for J; bases not matched to a gene: 4. DNA of the CDR3: TGTGCCAGCAGTTTAGGGGGACAGATTAGCAATCAGCCCCAGCATTTT. It is translated as CASSLGGQISNQPQHF.

This clone was seen a handful of times. The V and J genes are TRBV6-1 and TRBJ2-5; TRBD2 is a possible D gene (5 bases). CDR3 length equals 14 residues. V was trimmed by 2 bases and J by 0 bases, leaving 7 bases between them. The germline gives CDR1 MNHNS, CDR2 SASEGT. The DNA for the CDR3 is TGTGCCAGCAGTGAACGAGGGAACCAAGAGACCCAGTACTTC. Amino acid sequence: CASSERGNQETQYF.

The gene calls are TRBV15 and TRBJ2-2; TRBD1 agrees at 10 bases. There are 17 residues in the CDR3. CDR1 is LNHNV, CDR2 YYDKDF, per germline (reference sequence). Trimming cost V 0 bases and J 6 bases; bases outside gene matches: 7. CDR3 coding DNA: TGTGCCACCAGCAGAGATCCGGGACAGGGGATTTCCGGGGAGCTGTTTTTT. Translation: CATSRDPGQGISGELFF. The whole variable domain, filled in from reference TRBV15 and TRBJ2-2, reads DAMVIQNPRYQVTQFGKPVTLSCSQTLNHNVMYWYQQKSSQAPKLLFHYYDKDFNNEADTPDNFQSRRPNTSFCFLDIRSPGLGDTAMYLCATSRDPGQGISGELFFGEGSRLTVL.

The V call is TRBV29-1, the J call TRBJ2-3; no clear D gene. CDR1 is SQVTM and CDR2 is ANQGSEA in the germline V gene. The CDR3 extends over 14 amino acids. Trimming took 4 bases from V and 0 from J, leaving 11 bases between them. CDR3 in DNA: TGCAGCGTTGTCGGTCTCACTAGCACAGATACGCAGTATTTT. Its translation is CSVVGLTSTDTQYF.